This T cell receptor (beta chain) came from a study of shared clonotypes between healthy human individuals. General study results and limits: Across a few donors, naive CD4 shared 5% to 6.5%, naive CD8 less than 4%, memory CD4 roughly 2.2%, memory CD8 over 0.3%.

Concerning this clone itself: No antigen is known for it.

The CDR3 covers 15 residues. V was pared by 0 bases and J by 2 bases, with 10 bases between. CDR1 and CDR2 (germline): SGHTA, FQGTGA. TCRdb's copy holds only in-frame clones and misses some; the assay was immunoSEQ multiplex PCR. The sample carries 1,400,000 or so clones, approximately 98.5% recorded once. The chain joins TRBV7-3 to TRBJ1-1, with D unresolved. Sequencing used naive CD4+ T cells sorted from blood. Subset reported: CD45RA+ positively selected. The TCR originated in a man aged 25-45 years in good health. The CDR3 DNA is TGTGCCAGCAGCTTAACGGTGGGGTACAACACTGAAGCTTTCTTT. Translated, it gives CASSLTVGYNTEAFF.